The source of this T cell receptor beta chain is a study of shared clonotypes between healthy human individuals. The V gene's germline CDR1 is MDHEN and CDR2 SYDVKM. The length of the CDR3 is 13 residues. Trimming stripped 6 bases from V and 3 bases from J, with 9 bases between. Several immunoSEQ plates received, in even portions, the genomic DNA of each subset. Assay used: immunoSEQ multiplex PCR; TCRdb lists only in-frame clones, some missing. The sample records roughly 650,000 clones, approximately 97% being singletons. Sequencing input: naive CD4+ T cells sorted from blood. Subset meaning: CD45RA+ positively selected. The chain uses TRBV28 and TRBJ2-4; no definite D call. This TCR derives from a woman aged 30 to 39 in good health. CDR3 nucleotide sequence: TGTGCCAGCAGCTTTACGGGCAAAAACATTCAGTACTTC. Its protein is CASSFTGKNIQYF.